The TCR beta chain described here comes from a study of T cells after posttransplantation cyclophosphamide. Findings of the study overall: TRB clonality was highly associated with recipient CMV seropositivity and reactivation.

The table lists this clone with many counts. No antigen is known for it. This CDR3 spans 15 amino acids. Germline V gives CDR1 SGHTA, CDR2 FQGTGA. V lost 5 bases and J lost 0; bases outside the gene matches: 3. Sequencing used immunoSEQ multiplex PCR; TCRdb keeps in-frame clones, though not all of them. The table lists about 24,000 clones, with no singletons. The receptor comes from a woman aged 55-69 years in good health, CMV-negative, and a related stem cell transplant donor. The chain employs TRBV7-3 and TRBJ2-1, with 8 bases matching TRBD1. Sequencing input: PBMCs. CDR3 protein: CASSRDRGSYNEQFF. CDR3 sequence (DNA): TGTGCCAGCAGCCGAGACAGGGGCTCCTACAATGAGCAGTTCTTC.